The rows below give T cell receptor beta chains drawn from one sample of a study of Tregs in tolerant kidney transplant recipients. These receptors' targets are unknown. Generated by immunoSEQ multiplex PCR, the TCRdb table keeps only in-frame clones and is missing some. Of fewer than 20,000 clones in the sample, 61% are singletons; the top ten hold 3.2%. The sample taken for sequencing was Tregs from blood cultured with allogeneic cells. Receptor source: a human donor in good health. Both conserved end residues are part of each CDR3. D genes are given only for firm matches. Clone size, where shown, is once, few, many, or a class for clones that have expanded.

v_gene	j_gene	d_gene	abundance	CDR3nt	CDR3aa
TRBV7-6	TRBJ2-7	TRBD1	-	TGTGCCAGCAGCTATCAGGACAGGGGCGGCGAGCAGTACTTC	CASSYQDRGGEQYF
TRBV15	TRBJ2-3	-	-	TGTGCCACCAGCAGAGATGAGGGCACAGATACGCAGTATTTT	CATSRDEGTDTQYF
TRBV19	TRBJ1-2	-	-	TGTGCCAGTAGTACCCCCAACAGATTCCCCTATGGCTACACCTTC	CASSTPNRFPYGYTF
TRBV6-5	TRBJ2-4	-	once	TGTGCCACAGAGGTAGGACGGGCCGGGGGAAACATTCAGTACTTC	CATEVGRAGGNIQYF
TRBV18	TRBJ2-1	-	few	TGTGCCAGCTCACCCCCGAGCTTGAGCTCCTACAATGAGCAGTTCTTC	CASSPPSLSSYNEQFF
TRBV14	TRBJ2-2	TRBD2	-	TGTGCCAGCAGCCCGCTGGAATGGCGGGGGGGCGGCACCGGGGAGCTGTTTTTT	CASSPLEWRGGGTGELFF
TRBV7-2	TRBJ2-5	TRBD2	-	TGTGCCAGCAGCTTGGGATCTACCGGGAGGGAGACCCAGTACTTC	CASSLGSTGRETQYF
TRBV6-5	TRBJ2-7	-	-	TGTGCCAGCCGGCGGGGATCCTACGAGCAGTACTTC	CASRRGSYEQYF
TRBV9	TRBJ1-1	-	medium-sized	TGTGCCAGCAGCGTAGTATCGGGAAACACTGAAGCTTTCTTT	CASSVVSGNTEAFF
TRBV19	TRBJ1-4	-	-	TGTGCCAGTAGCTACAGGGATGAAAAACTGTTTTTT	CASSYRDEKLFF
TRBV27	TRBJ1-5	-	few	TGTGCCAGCAGGGGAATGATCGGCCCGTCATGGCAGCCCCAGCATTTT	CASRGMIGPSWQPQHF
TRBV30	TRBJ2-2	-	-	TGTGCCTGGAGGGGGCTCACCGGGGAGCTGTTTTTT	CAWRGLTGELFF
TRBV18	TRBJ1-5	TRBD1	few	TGTGCCAGCTCACAAAAGACAGGGAGGGGCAATCAGCCCCAGCATTTT	CASSQKTGRGNQPQHF
TRBV6-5	TRBJ1-6	-	-	TGTGCCAGCAAATTCAACGGTCGTAATTCACCCCTCCACTTT	CASKFNGRNSPLHF
TRBV20-1	TRBJ2-5	-	-	TGCAGCGCGCGCAGTCTAAGGACCCAGTACTTC	CSARSLRTQYF
TRBV7-2	TRBJ2-5	-	-	TGTGCCAGCAGCTTAGCACAGAGAGGGGGAGAGACCCAGTACTTC	CASSLAQRGGETQYF
TRBV5-1	TRBJ1-1	TRBD1	-	TGCGCCAGCAGCCCGTCGACAGGGAGTGCTGAAGCTTTCTTT	CASSPSTGSAEAFF
TRBV30	TRBJ1-6	TRBD1	few	TGTGCCTGGAGTGGTTTCACGAACCAGGGGGTAGATTCACCCCTCCACTTT	CAWSGFTNQGVDSPLHF
TRBV11-3	TRBJ2-7	TRBD2	few	TGTGCCAGCAGCAGACTAGCGGGAGCGACCTACGAGCAGTACTTC	CASSRLAGATYEQYF
TRBV7-2	TRBJ2-3	-	-	TGTGCCAGCAGCTTAGTCGGGACTCGGGGGACGACGCAGTATTTT	CASSLVGTRGTTQYF
TRBV4-2	TRBJ2-2	-	-	TGTGCCAGCAGCCAAGAGACAGCGATAAGGACCGGGGAGTTGTTTTTT	CASSQETAIRTGELFF
TRBV5-6	TRBJ2-7	TRBD1	few	TGTGCCAGCAGCTTGGGTGGACAGGGGCGGTACGAGCAGTACTTC	CASSLGGQGRYEQYF
TRBV7-2	TRBJ1-2	-	-	TGTGCCAGCAGCTGGCTAGACTATGGCTACACCTTC	CASSWLDYGYTF
TRBV6-5	TRBJ2-3	TRBD2	once	TGTGCCAGCATATCTGGGACTAGCCGTGATACGCAGTATTTT	CASISGTSRDTQYF
TRBV4-2	TRBJ2-1	-	-	TGTGCCAGCAGCCAAGGCTCCAGGGCGGGCCTTCACAATGAGCAGTTCTTC	CASSQGSRAGLHNEQFF
TRBV5-4	TRBJ1-1	-	-	TGTGCCAGCAGCTTGGGACTCTTGAACACTGAAGCTTTCTTT	CASSLGLLNTEAFF
TRBV5-6	TRBJ2-7	TRBD2	-	TGTGCCAGCAGCTTAGTCGGGGGGGCCTACGAGCAGTACTTC	CASSLVGGAYEQYF
TRBV6-5	TRBJ1-2	TRBD1	few	TGTGCCAGCAGTTACGGACAGGGGATAGGCTACACCTTC	CASSYGQGIGYTF
TRBV7-2	TRBJ2-7	TRBD2	-	TGTGCCAGCAGCCGACTAGCGGGGGGGCCTCGAGAGCAGTACTTC	CASSRLAGGPREQYF
TRBV18	TRBJ1-2	-	few	TGTGCCAGCTCACCACCGGGACGGGCCGGTGGCTACACCTTC	CASSPPGRAGGYTF
TRBV2	TRBJ1-1	-	-	TGTGCCAGCAGTGAAATCGTATGGGGGAAAGCTTTCTTT	CASSEIVWGKAFF
TRBV15	TRBJ2-1	-	medium-sized	TGTGCCACCAGCAGAGGGGGGCTTGGGAATGAGCAGTTCTTC	CATSRGGLGNEQFF
TRBV5-4	TRBJ1-2	TRBD1	few	TGTGCCAGCAGGGAATACAGGGGACCACGGGGCTACACCTTC	CASREYRGPRGYTF
TRBV18	TRBJ2-5	-	-	TGTGCCAGCTCACCACCGGGGGGAGAGACCCAGTACTTC	CASSPPGGETQYF
TRBV19	TRBJ1-6	-	-	TGTGCCAGTAGTACTGGACAGCATAATTCACCCCTCCACTTT	CASSTGQHNSPLHF
TRBV10-3	TRBJ2-2	-	medium-sized	TGTGCCATCACGGGCTACCACACCGGGGAGCTGTTTTTT	CAITGYHTGELFF
TRBV7-3	TRBJ2-1	-	-	TGTGCCAGCAGCTCCCCCTTAGCGAGAGAGCAGTTCTTC	CASSSPLAREQFF
TRBV30	TRBJ2-7	TRBD2	many	TGTGCCTGGAGTCCTAGCGGGGACGAGCAGTACTTC	CAWSPSGDEQYF
TRBV10-3	TRBJ1-1	TRBD1	-	TGTGCCATCAAAGACAGGGTGGGCAACACTGAAGCTTTCTTT	CAIKDRVGNTEAFF